The rows below give T cell receptor beta chains drawn from one sample of a study of beta chain features in type 1 diabetes. The protocol was immunoSEQ multiplex PCR, while the TCRdb copy is restricted to in-frame clones and leaves out a portion. Altogether some 360,000 clones are present, roughly a fifth being singletons, with the ten largest covering around 0.045%. Sequenced sample: naive CD4+ T cells from blood. These receptors came from a young woman in good health. The CDR3 runs from the conserved cysteine through the conserved F or W. D genes are given only for firm matches. Where a row states a size, it is once, few, many or the class of an expanded clone; other rows omit it.

TRBV6-5	NA	NA	TRBJ1-5	CASSFHPLDFHQPQHF	TGTGCCAGCAGTTTTCACCCACTCGACTTCCACCAGCCCCAGCATTTT
TRBV30	few	NA	TRBJ2-7	CAWSKPVVSASPYEQYF	TGTGCCTGGAGTAAGCCGGTTGTTTCTGCTTCACCCTACGAGCAGTACTTC
TRBV30	few	NA	TRBJ1-1	CAWSVKRRVNTEAFF	TGTGCCTGGAGTGTAAAGCGGAGGGTGAACACTGAAGCTTTCTTT
TRBV19	few	TRBD1	TRBJ2-6	CASSDRGISGANVLTF	TGTGCCAGTAGCGACAGGGGGATATCTGGGGCCAACGTCCTGACTTTC
TRBV4-3	few	NA	TRBJ1-5	CASSQEWRGREPQHF	TGCGCCAGCAGCCAAGAATGGAGGGGCAGGGAGCCCCAGCATTTT
TRBV10-3	NA	TRBD1	TRBJ1-1	CAISEGTVNTEAFF	TGTGCCATCAGTGAAGGGACAGTTAACACTGAAGCTTTCTTT
TRBV5-1	once	TRBD1	TRBJ2-5	CASGARTGRSETQYF	TGCGCCAGCGGCGCCCGGACAGGGAGGTCGGAGACCCAGTACTTC
TRBV30	NA	NA	TRBJ2-1	CAWSVRVNEQFF	TGTGCCTGGAGTGTAAGAGTTAATGAGCAGTTCTTC
TRBV9	NA	NA	TRBJ1-2	CASSVEPRADGGYTF	TGTGCCAGCAGCGTAGAACCGCGAGCGGACGGCGGCTACACCTTC
TRBV5-1	few	TRBD2	TRBJ2-7	CASSLVAGTLSYEQYF	TGCGCCAGCAGCTTAGTAGCGGGCACACTCTCCTACGAGCAGTACTTC
TRBV5-1	NA	NA	TRBJ2-7	CASSLAASVYEQYF	TGCGCCAGCAGCTTGGCAGCTAGTGTCTACGAGCAGTACTTC
TRBV5-1	NA	TRBD1	TRBJ1-1	CASSPPGTGETEAFF	TGCGCCAGCAGCCCGCCTGGGACAGGGGAAACTGAAGCTTTCTTT
TRBV14	few	TRBD2	TRBJ2-7	CASSQVSGGSYEQYF	TGTGCCAGCAGCCAAGTTTCCGGCGGGAGTTACGAGCAGTACTTC
TRBV25-1	NA	TRBD1	TRBJ2-1	CASRGDSYNEQFF	TGTGCCAGCAGGGGGGACAGCTACAATGAGCAGTTCTTC
TRBV11-2	NA	TRBD1	TRBJ2-5	CASSFQGARETQYF	TGTGCCAGCAGCTTCCAGGGGGCGAGGGAGACCCAGTACTTC
TRBV7-8	NA	TRBD2	TRBJ2-2	CASSRRETGELFF	TGTGCCAGCAGCCGGCGGGAGACCGGGGAGCTGTTTTTT
TRBV19	few	NA	TRBJ2-2	CASSGGYTGELFF	TGTGCCAGTAGTGGCGGGTATACCGGGGAGCTGTTTTTT
TRBV2	NA	TRBD2	TRBJ2-3	CASSERLAADTQYF	TGTGCCAGCAGTGAAAGACTAGCGGCAGATACGCAGTATTTT
TRBV4-2	NA	TRBD2	TRBJ2-5	CASSQGTSGRAETQYF	TGTGCCAGCAGCCAAGGGACTAGCGGGAGGGCGGAGACCCAGTACTTC
TRBV4-1	NA	TRBD1	TRBJ2-5	CASSVQGWRETQYF	TGCGCCAGCAGCGTACAGGGGTGGAGAGAGACCCAGTACTTC
TRBV6-5	NA	NA	TRBJ2-4	CASSRPGFENIQYF	TGTGCCAGCAGCCGCCCGGGTTTCGAAAACATTCAGTACTTC
TRBV4-1	NA	TRBD1	TRBJ1-4	CASSQGADRANEKLFF	TGCGCCAGCAGCCAAGGGGCGGACAGGGCGAATGAAAAACTGTTTTTT
TRBV7-9	few	NA	TRBJ2-1	CASSRGDLPGDEQFF	TGTGCCAGCAGCCGCGGGGACTTACCCGGGGATGAGCAGTTCTTC
TRBV30	few	NA	TRBJ2-6	CAWSVGGSGANVLTF	TGTGCCTGGAGTGTAGGCGGATCTGGGGCCAACGTCCTGACTTTC
TRBV6-1	NA	TRBD1	TRBJ2-5	CASRGGSETQYF	TGTGCCAGCAGAGGGGGCTCAGAGACCCAGTACTTC
TRBV5-1	NA	NA	TRBJ2-5	CASSLEWEEKYF	TGCGCCAGCAGCTTGGAGTGGGAGGAGAAGTACTTC